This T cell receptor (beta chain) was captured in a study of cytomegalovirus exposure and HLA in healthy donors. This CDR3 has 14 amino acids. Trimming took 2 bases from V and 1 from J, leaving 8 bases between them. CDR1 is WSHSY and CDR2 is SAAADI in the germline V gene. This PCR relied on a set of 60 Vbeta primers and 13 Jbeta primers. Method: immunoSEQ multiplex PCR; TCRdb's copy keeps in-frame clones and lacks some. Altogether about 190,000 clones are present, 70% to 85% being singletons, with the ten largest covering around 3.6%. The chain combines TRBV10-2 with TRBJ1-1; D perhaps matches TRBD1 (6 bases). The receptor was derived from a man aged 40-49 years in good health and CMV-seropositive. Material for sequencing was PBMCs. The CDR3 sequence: CASSEQGRNTEAFF. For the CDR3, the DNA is TGCGCCAGCAGTGAGCAGGGGCGGAACACTGAAGCTTTCTTT.